The clone carrying this TCR beta chain showed up many times. What it binds is unknown. This sample is drawn from a study of spatial heterogeneity in lung cancer. Study context: There was a strong correlation between the counts of TCR transcripts measured in tumor regions and a T cell transcriptional module score that was calculated from matched bulk RNA-seq. Study-level findings and limits: Tumor mutation counts were tracked by expanded intratumoral alpha and beta TCR counts. Ubiquitous and regional nonsynonymous mutation counts were tracked by ubiquitous and regional expanded TCR counts, respectively.

V lost 5 bases and J 0 bases, leaving 10 bases between the germline ends. CDR1 MNHEY and CDR2 SVGEGT come from the germline V gene. The CDR3 length is 14 residues. Unique molecular identifiers tagged every individual TCR cDNA molecule. TCRdb itself ran the 5' RACE reads through MiXCR, one entry per CDR3 protein. Among approximately 17,000 distinct CDR3 sequences listed, about 7.5% were seen once. Indicated time point: sample taken at primary tumor resection. Unsorted whole RNA from tumor, nontumor lung or frozen PBMC underwent sequencing. This specimen was lung tumor tissue, taken at surgery. The chain is built from TRBV6-2 or TRBV6-3 and TRBJ1-1; D remains unclear. The receptor was isolated from a male donor with early-stage non-small cell lung cancer. CDR3 protein: CASSAPQLNTEAFF. The CDR3 bases are TGTGCCAGCAGTGCCCCACAGCTGAACACTGAAGCTTTCTTT.